This TCR beta chain was sequenced during a study of spatial heterogeneity in lung cancer. TCRdb ran MiXCR on the 5' RACE reads and lists one entry per CDR3 protein. The sample lists some 100,000 distinct CDR3 sequences, about an eighth occurring once. CDR3 length equals 12 residues. Per the germline V gene, CDR1 is SEHNR and CDR2 is FQNEAQ (reference sequence). Trimming stripped 1 base from V and 10 bases from J, with 5 bases between. Time point indicated: sample taken at primary tumor resection. Frozen PBMC, nontumor lung or tumor provided whole RNA, which was sequenced unsorted. This clonotype was counted a few times.

The material sequenced was PBMCs, taken at surgery. The clonotype originates from a male donor with early-stage non-small cell lung cancer. The chain employs TRBV7-9 and TRBJ1-6; no firm D call. The CDR3 region is CASSLEGSPLHF. CDR3 sequence (DNA): TGTGCCAGCAGCTTAGAGGGCTCACCCCTCCACTTT.